A single sample is the source of the 21 T cell receptor beta chains below, sequenced in a study of early T cells in non-severe SARS-CoV-2 infection. MiXCR, run by TCRdb on the 5' RACE reads, gives a single entry per CDR3 protein. The table has tens of thousands of distinct CDR3 sequences, about 10% seen once. Source: whole blood, taken at baseline. The source of these receptors is an adult who was a healthcare worker with PCR-confirmed SARS-CoV-2 infection or an uninfected control (not recorded which).

Here the CDR3 reads CASSVTSGRSYNEQFF. CDR3 in DNA: TGTGCCAGCAGCGTGACTAGCGGGAGGTCCTACAATGAGCAGTTCTTC. The V call is TRBV7-2, the J call TRBJ2-1, with 13 bases fitting TRBD2. V lost 5 bases to trimming and J lost 1 base; unmatched junction nucleotides: 2. The CDR3 has 16 residues. Germline CDR1 and CDR2: SGHTA and FQGNSA.

The chain employs TRBV2 and TRBJ2-2; TRBD2 aligns across 10 bases. V dropped 4 bases and J dropped 2; count of bases not matched to a gene: 4. CDR3 length: 16 residues. Germline assignment: CDR1 SNHLY and CDR2 FYNNEI. CDR3 sequence (DNA): TGTGCCAGCAGTGGTTCTAGCGGGGGAAACACCGGGGAGCTGTTTTTT. Protein product: CASSGSSGGNTGELFF.

This chain connects TRBV20-1 to TRBJ2-7; no firm D call. Germline CDR1 is DFQATT and CDR2 is SNEGSKA (reference sequence). The CDR3 spans 13 residues. Trimming shortened V by 4 bases and J by 2 bases, and 12 bases separated the two germline ends. CDR3 amino acids: CSAKSRVTYEQYF. The CDR3 DNA follows: TGCAGTGCTAAGAGCAGAGTAACCTACGAGCAGTACTTC.

This clonotype was picked up a small number of times. The V gene is TRBV5-4, the J gene TRBJ2-3; perhaps TRBD2 as D (6 bases). The CDR3 covers 17 residues. The ends were cut back, 1 base at V and 3 bases at J, with 18 bases in the middle. Germline V lookup: CDR1 SGHNT, CDR2 YYREEE (reference sequence). The DNA for the CDR3 is TGTGCCAGCAGCTTGCTCCTAGGAGGGATGGGTACAGATACGCAGTATTTT. It encodes CASSLLLGGMGTDTQYF.

This clonotype appeared many times. The DNA of the CDR3 is TGTGCCAGCAGCTTAGAGCTGGGGCTCCACCCTGGGGTGGGCCAGTACTTC. Its protein is CASSLELGLHPGVGQYF. The chain recombines TRBV7-9 with TRBJ2-5; maybe TRBD1 (5 bases). Trimming removed 1 base at V and 10 bases at J, with 25 bases between. This CDR3 region has 17 residues. Germline loops: CDR1 SEHNR, CDR2 FQNEAQ (reference sequence).

This clonotype has ten or more counts. This chain connects TRBV4-2 to TRBJ2-7, with D perhaps matching TRBD1 or TRBD2 (5 bases each). V was shortened by 3 bases and J by 2 bases, with 14 bases between the two germline ends. Germline V gene lookup returns CDR1 LGHNA and CDR2 YNFKEQ. The CDR3 contains 15 residues. The CDR3 reads CASSQPLRGPYEQYF. The CDR3 nucleotides are TGTGCCAGCAGCCAGCCGCTGAGGGGCCCCTACGAGCAGTACTTC.

There are a few counts of this clonotype. The gene calls are TRBV2 and TRBJ2-5; D is perhaps TRBD2 (6 bases). Trimming took 3 bases from V and 2 from J, leaving 22 bases between them. The CDR3 covers 18 residues. Germline CDR1 and CDR2: SNHLY and FYNNEI. This CDR3 reads CASSDPTRPGAPQETQYF. The CDR3 region has the DNA TGTGCCAGCAGTGATCCGACCCGACCGGGAGCCCCGCAAGAGACCCAGTACTTC.

The V gene is TRBV3-1, the J gene TRBJ2-3, with D unclear. The CDR3 sequence is 14 residues long. Trimming took 4 bases from V and 1 from J, leaving 9 bases between them. Germline V gives CDR1 LGHDT, CDR2 YNNKEL (reference sequence). The CDR3 coding sequence is TGTGCCAGCAGCCCTCGGAGCCGCACAGATACGCAGTATTTT. Protein product: CASSPRSRTDTQYF.

This clonotype was recorded at least ten times. This rearrangement joins TRBV6-5 to TRBJ2-5; TRBD1 is a possible D gene (6 bases). The ends were cut back, 6 bases at V and 2 bases at J, with 10 bases in the middle. Germline lookup yields CDR1 MNHEY and CDR2 SVGAGI. The CDR3 covers 13 residues. This CDR3 is CASSRQVQETQYF. CDR3 DNA sequence: TGTGCCAGCAGCCGACAGGTGCAAGAGACCCAGTACTTC.

In this sample, this clonotype turned up a few times. This chain uses TRBV28 with TRBJ2-7; TRBD2 matches 13 bases. This CDR3 contains 14 residues. V gave up 5 bases and J gave up 11 bases; unmatched junction bases: 9. Looked up from germline, CDR1 is MDHEN and CDR2 is SYDVKM. Here the CDR3 reads CASSLWTSGRFEYF. As DNA, the CDR3 is TGTGCCAGCAGTCTCTGGACTAGCGGGAGATTCGAGTACTTC.

The table lists this clonotype with many counts. This rearrangement joins TRBV4-2 to TRBJ2-3; maybe TRBD1 (6 bases). V lost 1 base and J 6 bases, leaving 14 bases between the germline ends. Per germline, CDR1 LGHNA and CDR2 YNFKEQ. The CDR3 is 15 amino acids. As DNA, the CDR3 is TGTGCCAGCAGCCAAGCTAGGGGGACCGGGGATACGCAGTATTTT. Translation gives CASSQARGTGDTQYF.

The rearrangement links TRBV28 to TRBJ1-2, with D unresolved. The V and J ends lost 5 bases and 4 bases respectively, with 17 bases between them. The CDR3 is 15 residues long. The V gene's germline CDR1 is MDHEN and CDR2 SYDVKM. The CDR3 region is CASSQARATAYGYTF. CDR3 coding DNA: TGTGCCAGCAGTCAAGCTCGGGCCACCGCCTATGGCTACACCTTC.

The CDR3 region has the DNA TGCGCCAGCAGCTCGACTAGCGGTCAATGGGCCGGGGAGCTGTTTTTT. It is translated as CASSSTSGQWAGELFF. The V call is TRBV5-1, the J call TRBJ2-2, with 9 positions matching TRBD2. V gave up 3 bases and J gave up 6 bases; unmatched junction bases: 9. In germline, CDR1 is SGHRS, CDR2 YFSETQ. CDR3 length: 16 amino acids.

This clonotype has ten or more counts. The chain employs TRBV5-5 and TRBJ1-1, with TRBD1 matching over 8 bases. The CDR3 runs to 14 residues. Germline V lookup: CDR1 SGHKS, CDR2 YYEKEE (reference sequence). The trim removed 4 bases at V and 4 bases at J, leaving 6 bases unmatched. Here the CDR3 reads CASSPGDRSTEAFF. The CDR3 region has the DNA TGTGCCAGCAGCCCGGGGGACAGGAGCACTGAAGCTTTCTTT.

The rearrangement uses TRBV12-3 or TRBV12-4 and TRBJ2-2; 10 bases match TRBD1. The CDR3 sequence is 16 residues long. J was trimmed by 3 bases and V by 5 bases; bases with no gene match: 6. CDR3 DNA sequence: TGTGCCAGCAGTCCCAGGACAGGGGGAGACACCGGGGAGCTGTTTTTT. Its translation is CASSPRTGGDTGELFF.

CDR3 amino acids: CASSRTGTDNSPLHF. The DNA of the CDR3 is TGTGCCAGCAGCCGAACCGGGACAGATAATTCACCCCTCCACTTT. The chain recombines TRBV6-6 with TRBJ1-6, with TRBD1 matching 7 bases. There are 15 residues in the CDR3. After removal of 6 bases from V and 5 bases from J, the junction contained 7 bases not matched to a gene. Germline lookup yields CDR1 MNHNY and CDR2 SVGAGI (reference sequence).

The chain links TRBV28 to TRBJ2-4; 7 nucleotides align to TRBD2. V dropped 4 bases and J dropped 11; count of bases not matched to a gene: 14. Per germline, CDR1 MDHEN and CDR2 SYDVKM. CDR3 length: 15 residues. The CDR3: CASSSRLAAESLQYF. The CDR3 DNA follows: TGTGCCAGCAGTTCGAGACTAGCTGCGGAGAGCCTTCAGTACTTC. Full variable domain (missing parts from reference TRBV28 and TRBJ2-4): DVKVTQSSRYLVKRTGEKVFLECVQDMDHENMFWYRQDPGLGLRLIYFSYDVKMKEKGDIPEGYSVSREKKERFSLILESASTNQTSMYLCASSSRLAAESLQYFGAGTRLSVL.

The chain links TRBV5-1 to TRBJ1-5; tentative D call: TRBD1 (5 bases). This CDR3 is built from 14 residues. The germline V and J ends were trimmed by 0 bases and 4 bases, with 8 bases remaining between them. CDR1 SGHRS and CDR2 YFSETQ come from the germline V gene. CDR3 in amino acids: CASSLDSGNQPQHF. The CDR3 nucleotides read TGCGCCAGCAGCTTGGATTCAGGGAATCAGCCCCAGCATTTT.

Only a few counts were recorded for this clonotype. The genes are TRBV6-5 and TRBJ2-1, with 8 bases that match TRBD2. The CDR3 covers 15 residues. The ends lost 4 bases at V and 5 bases at J; junction bases unmatched: 7. Per the germline V gene, CDR1 is MNHEY and CDR2 is SVGAGI. CDR3 DNA: TGTGCCAGCAGTTGGGGACTAGAACTTCACAATGAGCAGTTCTTC. Its translation is CASSWGLELHNEQFF.

This clonotype appeared a few times. This rearrangement joins TRBV30 to TRBJ1-3, with D maybe TRBD1 (5 bases). This CDR3 comprises 13 residues. V dropped 5 bases and J dropped 4 bases, with 12 bases sitting between them. Germline CDR1 is GTSNPN and CDR2 is SVGIG (reference sequence). This CDR3 is CAWGTGAGNTIYF. The CDR3 DNA reads TGTGCCTGGGGAACAGGAGCAGGAAACACCATATATTTT.

The sample holds a few counts of this clonotype. This rearrangement joins TRBV5-4 to TRBJ2-7, with D tentatively TRBD1 or TRBD2 (6 bases each). The V end was cut by 4 bases, the J end by 9 bases, with 17 bases between. The CDR3 extends over 13 amino acids. Germline V gene lookup returns CDR1 SGHNT and CDR2 YYREEE (reference sequence). CDR3 sequence (DNA): TGTGCCAGCAGCGCACCACAGGGAGGAAGGCAGTACTTC. This codes for CASSAPQGGRQYF.